The TCR beta chain under discussion was sequenced for a study of human versus mouse CDR3 diversity and MHC coevolution. Overall study findings and caveats: On average, humans showed more CDR3 deletions and insertions than mice. Human T cells were selected on roughly 6 MHC II alleles.

Sequencing was performed with immunoSEQ multiplex PCR; in TCRdb, only in-frame clones are kept and a portion is missing. The sample has about 77,000 clones, around 93% seen once. A word on this clone: Its antigen is unknown.

The CDR3 totals 16 residues. Trimming cost V 4 bases and J 0 bases, with 13 bases left between them. CDR1 and CDR2 (germline): MDHEN, SYDVKM. Sorting isolated naive CD4 T cells lacking CD45RO and expressing CD62L. The receptor was isolated from a person aged 30 to 70 in good health. This rearrangement joins TRBV28 to TRBJ1-5; unclear D gene. Sequenced input: naive CD4+ T cells from blood. Regarding subset: CD45RO-negative CD62L-positive naive CD4 T cells. The CDR3 nucleotides are TGTGCCAGCAGTTGGGAGGCGACTCATAGCAATCAGCCCCAGCATTTT. Translating it yields CASSWEATHSNQPQHF.